The 24 T cell receptor beta chains given below trace back to one sample, sequenced in a study of OX40 agonist ivuxolimab in advanced cancers. Library construction relied on the immunoSEQ multiplex PCR assay. TCRdb's version of the immuneACCESS table is confined to in-frame rearrangements and falls short of the full clone set. An unresolved V gene accounts for under half of the shortfall where checked; the remainder is of unknown origin. For this sample there are roughly 55,000 clones; roughly three quarters appear just once. In total, the top ten clones hold around 4.6% of the sample. This specimen consisted of CD4+ or CD8+ T cells sorted from blood, obtained in a trial of the OX40 agonist ivuxolimab. The origin of the receptors is an adult with an advanced solid tumor such as melanoma, head and neck, liver or kidney cancer.

The rearrangement links TRBV29-1 to TRBJ1-1; D gene unclear. The germline CDR1 and CDR2 sequences are SQVTM and ANQGSEA. The CDR3 covers 15 residues. The ends were cut back, 6 bases at V and 0 bases at J, with 17 bases in the middle. CDR3 in amino acids: CSVPPGEFMNTEAFF. The CDR3, as DNA: TGCAGCGTGCCCCCTGGCGAGTTCATGAACACTGAAGCTTTCTTT.

The chain employs TRBV9 and TRBJ2-2, with D tentatively TRBD1 (6 bases). The V end lost 4 bases, the J end lost 4 bases, and 14 bases lay between the germline ends. Germline CDR1 is SGDLS and CDR2 is YYNGEE. The CDR3 extends over 15 amino acids. DNA of the CDR3: TGTGCCAGCAGCATACAGGGTTCCCCCACCGGGGAGCTGTTTTTT. This gives the protein CASSIQGSPTGELFF. Variable domain in full (rest from reference TRBV9 and TRBJ2-2): DSGVTQTPKHLITATGQRVTLRCSPRSGDLSVYWYQQSLDQGLQFLIQYYNGEERAKGNILERFSAQQFPDLHSELNLSSLELGDSALYFCASSIQGSPTGELFFGEGSRLTVL.

V usage is TRBV7-8 and J usage is TRBJ1-1; unclear D gene. This CDR3 is built from 14 residues. Trimming took 4 bases from V and 1 from J, leaving 10 bases between them. The V gene's germline CDR1 is SGHVS and CDR2 FQNEAQ. CDR3 residues: CASSYGRRNTEAFF. The CDR3 DNA reads as TGTGCCAGCAGCTACGGCAGACGGAACACTGAAGCTTTCTTT.

The chain is built from TRBV5-1 and TRBJ1-1, with D maybe TRBD1 (5 bases). The V gene lost 4 bases and the J gene lost 2 bases, with 18 bases spanning the gap. This CDR3 is 16 amino acids long. Germline V gene sequence: CDR1 SGHRS, CDR2 YFSETQ. DNA for the CDR3: TGCGCCAGCAGCCGGGGCCCGGGCCAGACCAACACTGAAGCTTTCTTT. Its translation: CASSRGPGQTNTEAFF.

This chain connects TRBV25-1 to TRBJ1-1; D perhaps matches TRBD1 (6 bases). This CDR3 is 15 amino acids long. The V gene lost 6 bases and the J gene lost 1 base, with 15 bases spanning the gap. Germline-derived CDR1 and CDR2 are MGHDK and SYGVNS. The CDR3 is CASSVRGAENTEAFF. The CDR3 DNA reads as TGTGCCAGCAGCGTACGGGGGGCGGAGAACACTGAAGCTTTCTTT.

The V gene is TRBV6-5, the J gene TRBJ1-1; D is undetermined. From germline, CDR1 is MNHEY and CDR2 SVGAGI. The V end lost 2 bases, the J end lost 10 bases, and 14 bases lay between the germline ends. This CDR3 comprises 13 residues. The CDR3 loop reads CASSYGRASTAFF. CDR3 coding DNA: TGTGCCAGCAGTTACGGCCGCGCTAGTACAGCTTTCTTT.

This clone occurred a few times. This chain uses TRBV2 with TRBJ2-7; either TRBD1 or TRBD2 may supply D (5 bases each). The CDR3 contains 15 residues. Deletions cut 2 bases from V and 6 bases from J, with 17 bases between. Germline CDR1 and CDR2: SNHLY and FYNNEI. In nucleotides, the CDR3 is TGTGCCAGCAGTGAAAGGGTGGGGACCTCGGGCGAGCAGTACTTC. Translating gives CASSERVGTSGEQYF.

This sequence joins TRBV9 and TRBJ1-2; D is ambiguous. V was clipped by 5 bases and J by 8 bases, with 16 bases between them. This CDR3 spans 13 amino acids. Germline V gives CDR1 SGDLS, CDR2 YYNGEE. The CDR3 protein is CASRGANLGGYTF. DNA for the CDR3: TGTGCCAGCAGGGGCGCGAACCTAGGAGGCTACACCTTC.

V is TRBV28 and J is TRBJ2-4; 7 positions agree with TRBD2. CDR1 and CDR2 (germline): MDHEN, SYDVKM. V gave up 3 bases and J gave up 6 bases; unmatched junction bases: 5. The CDR3 is 14 amino acids. The DNA for the CDR3 is TGTGCCAGCAGTTTCATAGCGGGCCTAAACATTCAGTACTTC. Its translation: CASSFIAGLNIQYF.

This chain links TRBV11-2 with TRBJ2-2; a weak D match, TRBD2 (6 bases). The germline gives CDR1 SGHAT, CDR2 FQNNGV. This CDR3 comprises 16 residues. Trimming stripped 5 bases from V and 1 base from J, with 14 bases between. The DNA of the CDR3 is TGTGCCAGCAGCCCAAACGGCGGGGTGAACACCGGGGAGCTGTTTTTT. Encoded protein: CASSPNGGVNTGELFF.

This rearrangement joins TRBV4-1 to TRBJ2-3; D possibly corresponds to TRBD2 (6 bases). The germline V gene encodes CDR1 MGHRA and CDR2 YSYEKL. V dropped 0 bases and J dropped 0 bases, with 13 bases sitting between them. This CDR3 has 17 residues. The CDR3 DNA is TGCGCCAGCAGCCAAGATCGCGGAGGGGTAAGCACAGATACGCAGTATTTT. Translation: CASSQDRGGVSTDTQYF.

There are a few counts of this clone. The chain employs TRBV5-6 and TRBJ1-1; D unclear. V lost 1 base and J lost 8, with 15 bases in between. Germline values: CDR1 SGHDT, CDR2 YYEEEE. The CDR3 runs to 14 residues. As DNA, the CDR3 is TGTGCCAGCAGCTTGCGGGCAGACCTTTTAGAAGCTTTCTTT. It translates to CASSLRADLLEAFF.

The table lists this clone with a count of one. V and J are TRBV5-1 and TRBJ2-7, with 13 bases lining up with TRBD2. The CDR3 runs to 17 residues. Looked up from germline, CDR1 is SGHRS and CDR2 is YFSETQ. The J segment lost 0 bases and the V segment lost 3 bases, leaving 6 bases of the junction unmatched. The chain's CDR3 is CASSSRTSGSDSYEQYF. The CDR3 DNA sequence: TGCGCCAGCAGCTCACGGACTAGCGGGAGTGACTCCTACGAGCAGTACTTC.

The chain joins TRBV28 to TRBJ1-4; D ambiguous. CDR1 is MDHEN, CDR2 SYDVKM, per germline. Trimming pared 6 bases from V and 7 bases from J, leaving 9 bases between. The CDR3 has 12 residues. The CDR3 region is CASSQRFEKLFF. Written as DNA, the CDR3 is TGTGCCAGCAGCCAGAGGTTTGAAAAACTGTTTTTT.

The chain carries TRBV18 and TRBJ2-1, with 11 bases aligning to TRBD2. Germline V gives CDR1 KGHSH, CDR2 LQKENI. The CDR3 length is 16 residues. Losses at the gene ends were 3 bases for V and 2 bases for J; bases not matched to a gene: 3. The CDR3 region is CASSPSGGAAYNEQFF. In DNA, the CDR3 is TGTGCCAGCTCACCTAGCGGGGGGGCGGCCTACAATGAGCAGTTCTTC.

CDR3 nucleotide sequence: TGTGCCAGCAGTTACGCGGACAGGGGTACTGAAGCTTTCTTT. It specifies CASSYADRGTEAFF. This rearrangement joins TRBV6-7 to TRBJ1-1, with TRBD1 matching 9 bases. TRBV6-7 is an ORF for which the function is uncertain. CDR3 size: 14 residues. The trim removed 2 bases at V and 5 bases at J, leaving 3 bases unmatched.

The J gene is TRBJ2-7, the V gene TRBV19; no clear D. Trimming left V 8 bases short and J 0 bases short, with 2 bases between. CDR3 size: 10 residues. Germline loops: CDR1 LNHDA, CDR2 SQIVND (reference sequence). The CDR3 loop is CASGSYEQYF. In nucleotides, the CDR3 is TGTGCCAGTGGCTCCTACGAGCAGTACTTC.

This chain joins TRBV5-4 and TRBJ2-1; 10 bases agree with TRBD2. The CDR3 consists of 16 residues. V lost 1 base and J lost 2; bases outside the gene matches: 3. CDR1 is SGHNT and CDR2 is YYREEE in the germline V gene (reference sequence). The CDR3: CASSLFGTSAYNEQFF. As DNA, the CDR3 is TGTGCCAGCAGCTTGTTTGGGACTAGCGCCTACAATGAGCAGTTCTTC.

The chain combines TRBV4-3 with TRBJ2-6; D possibly corresponds to TRBD2 (6 bases). CDR3 length equals 18 residues. Germline loops: CDR1 LGHNA, CDR2 YSLEER. V gave up 2 bases and J gave up 0 bases, with 14 bases separating them. This chain's CDR3 is CASSQQPGLPSGANVLTF. CDR3 coding DNA: TGCGCCAGCAGCCAACAACCGGGACTCCCCTCTGGGGCCAACGTCCTGACTTTC.

The rearrangement joins TRBV9 to TRBJ2-5; the D gene is possibly TRBD2 (5 bases). V was clipped by 3 bases and J by 5 bases, with 11 bases between them. This CDR3 contains 13 residues. CDR1 SGDLS and CDR2 YYNGEE come from the germline V gene. The CDR3: CASSAWTGETQYF. The CDR3 DNA is TGTGCCAGCAGCGCCTGGACTGGGGAGACCCAGTACTTC.

V usage is TRBV5-4 and J usage is TRBJ1-4; no definite D call. V lost 1 base and J 5 bases, leaving 9 bases between the germline ends. Germline assignment: CDR1 SGHNT and CDR2 YYREEE (reference sequence). The CDR3 length is 14 residues. The CDR3 sequence: CASSLKQPNEKLFF. CDR3 bases: TGTGCCAGCAGCTTGAAACAGCCGAATGAAAAACTGTTTTTT.

The chain links TRBV30 to TRBJ1-1; D is perhaps TRBD1 (5 bases). The V and J ends lost 2 bases and 3 bases respectively, with 13 bases between them. Germline V gene lookup returns CDR1 GTSNPN and CDR2 SVGIG (reference sequence). This CDR3 has 14 amino acids. The CDR3: CAWSLLQVYTEAFF. As DNA, the CDR3 is TGTGCCTGGAGTCTCCTACAGGTTTACACTGAAGCTTTCTTT. Variable domain in full (rest from reference TRBV30 and TRBJ1-1): SQTIHQWPATLVQPVGSPLSLECTVEGTSNPNLYWYRQAAGRGLQLLFYSVGIGQISSEVPQNLSASRPQDRQFILSSKKLLLSDSGFYLCAWSLLQVYTEAFFGQGTRLTVV.

The gene calls are TRBV6-5 and TRBJ2-7; possibly TRBD2 for D (7 bases). Germline assignment: CDR1 MNHEY and CDR2 SVGAGI. The CDR3 runs 13 residues. V shed 6 bases and J shed 5 bases, with 14 bases lying between them. DNA of the CDR3: TGTGCCAGCAGCCGAGGGGGGGCGAACGAGCAGTACTTC. Translation: CASSRGGANEQYF.

This sequence joins TRBV6-6 and TRBJ1-1; the D is unclear. V was shortened by 0 bases and J by 8 bases, with 7 bases between the two germline ends. The CDR3 covers 12 residues. Germline V gene sequence: CDR1 MNHNY, CDR2 SVGAGI (reference sequence). The CDR3 nucleotides read TGTGCCAGCAGTTACTCAACAAAAGAAGCTTTCTTT. Its translation is CASSYSTKEAFF.